This T cell receptor beta chain originates from a study of cytomegalovirus exposure and HLA in healthy donors. Study-level results: Later analysis showed TCR association rates varying by HLA locus, highest for DRB1 and lowest for HLA-C. Listed as cytomegalovirus-associated were 150 or so TCR beta chains.

The V end was cut by 5 bases, the J end by 13 bases, with 15 bases between. CDR1 is MDHEN and CDR2 is SYDVKM in the germline V gene. The CDR3 is 13 residues long. The PCR had 60 Vbeta and 13 Jbeta primers. Authors' data handling: A follow-up analysis tallied some 80 million unique TCR beta chains, roughly 11 million shared. Here immunoSEQ multiplex PCR was the method, and the copy in TCRdb shows in-frame clones only, minus some. V, J and clone size are taken as reported in that table, and D and trimming were inferred from the DNA itself. The sample includes 160,000 or so clones, just under 80% of them seen just once. As for this clone: The antigen is unknown.

Input material: PBMCs. The chain links TRBV28 to TRBJ1-6; TRBD1 might be the D (5 bases). The clonotype was recovered from a man aged 25-40 years in good health and CMV-seronegative. CDR3 sequence: CASSQGRPAPLHF. CDR3 DNA: TGTGCCAGCAGTCAGGGCAGACCGGCGCCCCTCCACTTT.